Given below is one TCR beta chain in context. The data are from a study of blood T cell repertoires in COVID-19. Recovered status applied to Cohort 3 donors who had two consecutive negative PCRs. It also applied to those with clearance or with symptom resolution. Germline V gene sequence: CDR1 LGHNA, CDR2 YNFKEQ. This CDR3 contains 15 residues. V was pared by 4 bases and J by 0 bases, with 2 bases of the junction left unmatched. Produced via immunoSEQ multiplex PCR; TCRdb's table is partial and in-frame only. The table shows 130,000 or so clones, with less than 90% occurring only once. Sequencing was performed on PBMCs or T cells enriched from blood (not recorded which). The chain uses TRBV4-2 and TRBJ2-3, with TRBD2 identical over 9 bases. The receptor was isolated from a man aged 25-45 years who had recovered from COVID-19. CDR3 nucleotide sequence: TGTGCCAGCAGCCCCGGACTAGCGAGCACAGATACGCAGTATTTT. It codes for CASSPGLASTDTQYF.